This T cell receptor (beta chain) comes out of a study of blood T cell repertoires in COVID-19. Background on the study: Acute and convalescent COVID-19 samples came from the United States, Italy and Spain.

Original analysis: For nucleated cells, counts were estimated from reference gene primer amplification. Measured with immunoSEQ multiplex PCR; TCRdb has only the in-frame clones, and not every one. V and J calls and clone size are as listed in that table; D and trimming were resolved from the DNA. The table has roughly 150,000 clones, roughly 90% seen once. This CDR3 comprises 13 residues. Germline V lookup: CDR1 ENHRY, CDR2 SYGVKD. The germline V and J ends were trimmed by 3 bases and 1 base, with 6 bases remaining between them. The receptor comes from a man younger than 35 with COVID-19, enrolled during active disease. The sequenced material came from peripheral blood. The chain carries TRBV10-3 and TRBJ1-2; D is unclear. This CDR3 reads CAISENGNYGYTF. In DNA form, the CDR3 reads TGTGCCATCAGTGAAAACGGTAACTATGGCTACACCTTC.